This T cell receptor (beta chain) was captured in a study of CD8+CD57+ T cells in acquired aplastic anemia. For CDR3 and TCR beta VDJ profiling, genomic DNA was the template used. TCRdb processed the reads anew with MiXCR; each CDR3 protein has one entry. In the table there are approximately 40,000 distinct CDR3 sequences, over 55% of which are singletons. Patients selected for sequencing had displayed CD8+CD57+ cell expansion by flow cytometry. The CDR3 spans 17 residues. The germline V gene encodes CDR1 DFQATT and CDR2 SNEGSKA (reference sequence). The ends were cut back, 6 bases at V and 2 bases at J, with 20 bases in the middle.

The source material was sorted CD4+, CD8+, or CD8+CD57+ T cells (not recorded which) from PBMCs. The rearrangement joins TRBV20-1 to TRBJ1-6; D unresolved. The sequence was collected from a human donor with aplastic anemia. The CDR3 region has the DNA TGCAGTGCCAGCAGTGACGCGGGAGCAACCTATAATTCACCCCTCCACTTT. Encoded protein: CSASSDAGATYNSPLHF.